Below, one TCR beta chain is given with its context. The table came from immunoSEQ multiplex PCR; TCRdb's copy has only in-frame clones and leaves some out. The table includes roughly 150,000 clones, over 75% detected once. The data are from a study of blood T cell repertoires in COVID-19. Per germline, CDR1 SGHTA and CDR2 FQGNSA. This CDR3 has 14 residues. V lost 0 bases, J lost 3 bases, and 9 bases lay in between. This chain links TRBV7-2 with TRBJ2-7; a weak D match, TRBD1 (5 bases). This clonotype was obtained from a woman aged 55-70 years with active COVID-19. Sequenced input: peripheral blood. The chain's CDR3 is CASSLARQGYEQYF. The DNA for the CDR3 is TGTGCCAGCAGCTTAGCGCGTCAGGGCTACGAGCAGTACTTC.